This T cell receptor beta chain was found in a study of cytomegalovirus exposure and HLA in healthy donors. This clone has a handful of counts. Antigen specificity is unknown. J gave up 12 bases and V 9 bases, and 16 bases lay outside the gene matches. This CDR3 has 13 residues. Germline lookup yields CDR1 MNHEY and CDR2 SVGAGI. TCRdb keeps only in-frame clones here, not all; method: immunoSEQ multiplex PCR. The sample lists about 150,000 clones; roughly 89% were seen once. Whole-study findings and limits: The study labeled about 160 TCR beta chains cytomegalovirus-associated. Accounts indicate the classifier identified cytomegalovirus status with strong specificity and sensitivity.

This TCR came from a young woman in good health and CMV-seropositive. What was sequenced was PBMCs. This sequence joins TRBV6-5 and TRBJ2-7; TRBD1 aligns across 8 bases. The CDR3 loop reads CASSGQGQAESYF. In DNA form, the CDR3 reads TGTGCCAGTTCAGGACAGGGTCAAGCTGAGTCGTACTTC.